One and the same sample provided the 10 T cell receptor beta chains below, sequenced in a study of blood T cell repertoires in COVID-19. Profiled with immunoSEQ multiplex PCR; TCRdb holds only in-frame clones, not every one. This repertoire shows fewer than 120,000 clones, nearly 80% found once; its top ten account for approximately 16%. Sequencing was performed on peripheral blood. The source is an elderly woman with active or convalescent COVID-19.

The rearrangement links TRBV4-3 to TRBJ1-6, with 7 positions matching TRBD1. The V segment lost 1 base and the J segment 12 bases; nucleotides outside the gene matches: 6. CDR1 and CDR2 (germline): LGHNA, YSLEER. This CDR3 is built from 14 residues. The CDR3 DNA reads TGCGCCAGCAGCCAAGCAACAGGGGACCTACCCCTCCACTTT. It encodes CASSQATGDLPLHF.

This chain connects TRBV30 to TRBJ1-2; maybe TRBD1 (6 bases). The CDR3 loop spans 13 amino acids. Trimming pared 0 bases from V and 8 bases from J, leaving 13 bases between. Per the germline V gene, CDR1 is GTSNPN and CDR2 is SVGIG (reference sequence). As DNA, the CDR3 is TGTGCCTGGAGTGTACAGGGCCAGACGGGCTACACCTTC. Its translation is CAWSVQGQTGYTF.

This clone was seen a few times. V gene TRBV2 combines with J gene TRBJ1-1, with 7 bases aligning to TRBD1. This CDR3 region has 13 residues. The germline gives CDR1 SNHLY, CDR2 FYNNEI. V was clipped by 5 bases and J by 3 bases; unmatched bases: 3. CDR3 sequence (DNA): TGTGCCAGCAGTCAAGACAGGGACACTGAAGCTTTCTTT. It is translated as CASSQDRDTEAFF.

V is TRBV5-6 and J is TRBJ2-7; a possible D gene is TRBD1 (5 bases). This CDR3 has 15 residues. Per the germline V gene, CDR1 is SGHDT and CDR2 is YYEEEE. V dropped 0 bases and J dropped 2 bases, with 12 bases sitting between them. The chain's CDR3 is CASSLGQITAYEQYF. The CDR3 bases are TGTGCCAGCAGCTTGGGACAGATAACAGCCTACGAGCAGTACTTC.

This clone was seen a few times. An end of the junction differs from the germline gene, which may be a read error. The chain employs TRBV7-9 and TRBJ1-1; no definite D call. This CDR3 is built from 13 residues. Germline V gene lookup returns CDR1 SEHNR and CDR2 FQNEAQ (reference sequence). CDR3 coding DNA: TGTGCCAGCAGCCTCAGCTGGAGACCTGAGGCTTTCTTT. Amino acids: CASSLSWRPEAFF.

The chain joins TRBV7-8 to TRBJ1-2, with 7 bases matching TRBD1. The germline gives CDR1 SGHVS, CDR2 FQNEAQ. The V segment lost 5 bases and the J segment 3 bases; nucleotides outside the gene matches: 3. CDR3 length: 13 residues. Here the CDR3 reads CASSAGQHYGYTF. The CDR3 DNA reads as TGTGCCAGCAGCGCGGGACAGCACTATGGCTACACCTTC. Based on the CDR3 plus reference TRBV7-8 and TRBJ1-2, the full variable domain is GAGVSQSPRYKVAKRGQDVALRCDPISGHVSLFWYQQALGQGPEFLTYFQNEAQLDKSGLPSDRFFAERPEGSVSTLKIQRTQQEDSAVYLCASSAGQHYGYTFGSGTRLTVV.

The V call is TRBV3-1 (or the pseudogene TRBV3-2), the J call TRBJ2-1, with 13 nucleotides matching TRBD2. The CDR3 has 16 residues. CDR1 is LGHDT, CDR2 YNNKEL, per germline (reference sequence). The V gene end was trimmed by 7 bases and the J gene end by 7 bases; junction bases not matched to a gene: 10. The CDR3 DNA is TGTGCCAGCACCCATGGACTAGCGGGAGTACAGAATGAGCAGTTCTTC. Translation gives CASTHGLAGVQNEQFF.

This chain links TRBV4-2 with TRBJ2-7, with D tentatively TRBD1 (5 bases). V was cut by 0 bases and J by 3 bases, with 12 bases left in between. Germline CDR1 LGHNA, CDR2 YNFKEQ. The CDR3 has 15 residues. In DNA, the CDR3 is TGTGCCAGCAGCCAAGAGTGGGGCGCATACTACGAGCAGTACTTC. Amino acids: CASSQEWGAYYEQYF.

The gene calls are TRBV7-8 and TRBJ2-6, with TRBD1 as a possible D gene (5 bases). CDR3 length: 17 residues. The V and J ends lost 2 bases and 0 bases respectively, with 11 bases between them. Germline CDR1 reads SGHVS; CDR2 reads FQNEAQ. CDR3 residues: CASSLPGQSSGANVLTF. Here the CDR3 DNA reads TGTGCCAGCAGCTTACCAGGGCAGAGCTCTGGGGCCAACGTCCTGACTTTC.

The CDR3, as DNA: TGCAGTGCTAGTGGCAGGGGGTTGGTCTCGGGCAATCAGCCCCAGCATTTT. Its protein is CSASGRGLVSGNQPQHF. The chain uses TRBV20-1 and TRBJ1-5; 7 bases are shared with TRBD1. After removal of 3 bases from V and 2 bases from J, the junction contained 13 bases not matched to a gene. Per germline, CDR1 DFQATT and CDR2 SNEGSKA (reference sequence). The CDR3 length is 17 residues.